This is a list of T cell receptor beta chains from one sample in a study of blood T cell repertoires in COVID-19. Sequencing used immunoSEQ multiplex PCR; TCRdb keeps in-frame clones, though not all of them. Altogether roughly 400,000 clones are present, around 90% being singletons, with the ten largest covering about 0.63%. The specimen was PBMCs or T cells enriched from blood (not recorded which). These receptors were obtained from a man aged 18 to 29 who had recovered from COVID-19. Each CDR3 is given with its conserved first and last residue. Fields, in order: clone size, V gene, D gene, CDR3 length, J gene, CDR3 protein, CDR3 DNA. D genes are given only for firm matches. The listing skips clone size in some rows; elsewhere it reads once, few, many or a size class.

>.|TRBV4-1|TRBD2|15|TRBJ2-7
CASSAAGTSRLEQYF
TGCGCCAGCAGCGCGGCGGGGACTAGCCGGTTAGAGCAGTACTTC
>.|TRBV29-1|.|12|TRBJ1-2
CSVQGFSYGYTF
TGCAGCGTACAGGGTTTTAGCTATGGCTACACCTTC
>.|TRBV2|TRBD1|19|TRBJ2-1
CASSGTGGYVSWSYNEQFF
TGTGCCAGCAGTGGGACAGGGGGCTATGTGAGTTGGTCCTACAATGAGCAGTTCTTC
>.|TRBV28|.|12|TRBJ2-1
CASSVRSNEQFF
TGTGCCAGCAGTGTCCGCAGCAATGAGCAGTTCTTC
>.|TRBV7-9|.|14|TRBJ1-1
CASRRRGSYTEAFF
TGTGCCAGCAGACGCAGGGGATCTTACACTGAAGCTTTCTTT
>.|TRBV14|TRBD1|15|TRBJ2-3
CASARTGGRTDTQYF
TGTGCCAGCGCAAGGACAGGGGGCCGTACAGATACGCAGTATTTT
>once|TRBV12-3/TRBV12-4|.|12|TRBJ1-2
CAAYREQGGYTF
TGTGCCGCCTACAGGGAACAGGGTGGCTACACCTTC
>.|TRBV18|TRBD1|16|TRBJ1-2
CASSLIQGAPPDGYTF
TGTGCCAGCTCGCTCATACAGGGGGCGCCTCCTGATGGCTACACCTTC
>.|TRBV6-4|TRBD1|17|TRBJ1-2
CASSATQGDRIGHGYTF
TGTGCCAGCAGTGCCACCCAGGGGGACCGAATAGGGCATGGCTACACCTTC
>once|TRBV9|TRBD1|15|TRBJ1-2
CASSGSGQGNGGYTF
TGTGCCAGCAGCGGATCGGGACAGGGCAACGGTGGCTACACCTTC
>once|TRBV27|TRBD1|13|TRBJ1-2
CASSQQGAGGYTF
TGTGCCAGCAGTCAACAGGGGGCGGGAGGCTACACCTTC